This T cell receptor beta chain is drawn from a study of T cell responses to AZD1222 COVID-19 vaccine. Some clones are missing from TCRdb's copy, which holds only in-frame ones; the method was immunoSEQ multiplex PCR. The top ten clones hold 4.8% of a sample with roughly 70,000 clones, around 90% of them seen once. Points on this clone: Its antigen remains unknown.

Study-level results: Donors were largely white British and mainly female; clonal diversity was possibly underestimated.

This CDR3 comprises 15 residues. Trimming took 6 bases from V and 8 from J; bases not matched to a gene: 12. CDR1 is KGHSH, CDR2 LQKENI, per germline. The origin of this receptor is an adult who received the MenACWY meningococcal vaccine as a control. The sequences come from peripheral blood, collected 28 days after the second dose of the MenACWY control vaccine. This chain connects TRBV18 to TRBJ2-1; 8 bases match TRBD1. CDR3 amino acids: CASSARAGGTDEQFF. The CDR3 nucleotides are TGTGCCAGCTCCGCCAGGGCAGGGGGCACAGATGAGCAGTTCTTC.